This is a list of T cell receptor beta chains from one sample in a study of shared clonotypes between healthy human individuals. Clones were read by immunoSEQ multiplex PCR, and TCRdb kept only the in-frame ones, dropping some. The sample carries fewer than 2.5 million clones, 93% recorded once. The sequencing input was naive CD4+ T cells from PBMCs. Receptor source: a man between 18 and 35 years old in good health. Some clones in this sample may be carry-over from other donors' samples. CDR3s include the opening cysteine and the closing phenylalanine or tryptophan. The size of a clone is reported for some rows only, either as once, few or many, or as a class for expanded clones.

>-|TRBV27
CASSFGDPTNTGELFF
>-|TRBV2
CASSEAGREGEQYF
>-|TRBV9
CASSVGGKEYEQYF
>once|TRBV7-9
CASSPLGEGGSYEQYF
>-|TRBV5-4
CASSYPQGRETQYF
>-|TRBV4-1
CASSPRDRVNGYTF
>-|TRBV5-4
CASSLERGRVDIQYF
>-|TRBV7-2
CASSLERFYEQYF
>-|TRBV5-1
CASSPDGQGGGLFF
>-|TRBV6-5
CASSSGTGGGYTF
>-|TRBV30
CAWGQGGEKLFF
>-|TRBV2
CASSEAGLGNQPQHF
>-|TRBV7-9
CASSSGNYGYTF
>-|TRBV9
CASSPSGDSYEQYF
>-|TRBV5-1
CASSRPPVGTQYF
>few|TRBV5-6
CASSSPDIEGTEAFF
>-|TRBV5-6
CASSLWLGRNSYNEQFF
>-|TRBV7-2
CASSADSWDNEQFF
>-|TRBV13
CASSLGRGGYQPQHF
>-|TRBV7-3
CASSLRRGGDTQYF
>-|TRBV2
CASSDEQGGQPQHF
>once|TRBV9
CASSVVDTGELFF
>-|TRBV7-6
CASSLESQAVADTQYF
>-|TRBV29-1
CSVEESTGNTIYF
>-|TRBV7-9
CASSLVPENTEAFF
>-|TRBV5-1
CASSPDSSGANVLTF
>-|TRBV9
CASSPYGNQPQHF
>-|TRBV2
CASSTGTGIQPQHF
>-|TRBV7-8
CASSLAQDSGYTF
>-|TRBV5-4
CASSSRPGGRNYEQYF
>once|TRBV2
CASSLTGATGELFF
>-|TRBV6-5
CASSYSGGGNTIYF
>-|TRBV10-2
CASRGLAGPLSYEQYF
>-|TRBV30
CAWNLRGGNYGYTF
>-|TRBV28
CASSLPLSRGLADPYEQYF
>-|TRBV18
CASSPLGQGRKDTEAFF
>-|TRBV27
CASSLYALAGITDTQYF
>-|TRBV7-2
CASSLIGAANTEAFF
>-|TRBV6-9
CASSAVSSGNTIYF
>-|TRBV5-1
CASSSVSGTPWGTEAFF
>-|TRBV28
CASSFLGAEAFF
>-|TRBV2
CASNRETEAFF
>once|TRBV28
CASSTPGRAYEQYF